These 16 T cell receptor beta chains originate from one sample sequenced in a study of monozygotic twins with inflammatory bowel disease. TCRdb reprocessed the 5' RACE reads and reports one entry per CDR3 protein, with no DNA. This sample's table has a few hundred thousand distinct CDR3 sequences. Sequenced sample: blood. These receptors all stem from a human donor with ulcerative colitis or Crohn's disease, or a healthy co-twin of an affected twin (not recorded which).

The V and J genes are TRBV12-3 or TRBV12-4 and TRBJ2-1; the TRBD1 assignment by TCRdb is unverifiable without DNA. The CDR3 contains 16 residues. CDR3 in amino acids: CASRRGGASSYNEQFF.

V and J are TRBV6-2 or TRBV6-3 and TRBJ2-7; TCRdb returns TRBD1, unconfirmable since there is no DNA. The CDR3 covers 15 residues. CDR1 is MNHEY, CDR2 SVGEGT, per germline. The CDR3 region is CASSFPGQASYEQYF.

The V and J genes are TRBV20-1 and TRBJ1-6; checking the TCRdb D call of TRBD1 is not possible without DNA. The CDR3 extends over 14 amino acids. CDR1 and CDR2 (germline): DFQATT, SNEGSKA (reference sequence). CDR3 amino acids: CSARLRGSNSPLHF.

The chain carries TRBV7-9 and TRBJ1-2; TCRdb's D gene call, TRBD1, goes unchecked for lack of DNA. Germline CDR1 reads SEHNR; CDR2 reads FQNEAQ (reference sequence). The CDR3 has 15 amino acids. The CDR3 protein is CASSPTQGGGYGYTF.

The rearrangement uses TRBV6-2 or TRBV6-3 and TRBJ2-7. Germline CDR1 reads MNHEY; CDR2 reads SVGEGT. The CDR3 length is 14 residues. CDR3: CASSYVIQSYEQYF.

The V and J genes are TRBV7-2 and TRBJ2-7; TCRdb's D call of TRBD2 is untestable without DNA. The length of the CDR3 is 17 residues. Germline lookup yields CDR1 SGHTA and CDR2 FQGNSA. The CDR3 sequence is CASSLGDLAGALHEQYF.

J is TRBJ2-3 and V is TRBV7-9; TCRdb gives TRBD1 as the D gene, but with no DNA this cannot be confirmed. The CDR3 covers 14 residues. Germline V gene lookup returns CDR1 SEHNR and CDR2 FQNEAQ (reference sequence). The chain's CDR3 is CASRYVGGKDTQYF.

The chain combines TRBV7-2 with TRBJ2-4; the D gene TCRdb calls, TRBD2, cannot be checked with no DNA. This CDR3 comprises 16 residues. Germline CDR1 and CDR2: SGHTA and FQGNSA. CDR3 residues: CASSLAQGRGQNIQYF.

The chain couples TRBV2 to TRBJ2-3; there is no DNA to check the TCRdb D call of TRBD1. This CDR3 region has 16 residues. The germline V gene encodes CDR1 SNHLY and CDR2 FYNNEI. The CDR3 sequence is CSSRESGGPNTDTQYF.

The chain links TRBV11-2 to TRBJ2-5; with no DNA, the TCRdb D assignment of TRBD2 cannot be verified. The CDR3 totals 17 residues. Germline CDR1 reads SGHAT; CDR2 reads FQNNGV. This chain's CDR3 is CASSWRLAGGVVETQYF.

The J gene is TRBJ2-5, the V gene TRBV6-2 or TRBV6-3; TCRdb selects TRBD2, and the lack of DNA leaves this call unchecked. Germline CDR1 reads MNHEY; CDR2 reads SVGEGT. This CDR3 spans 17 amino acids. The CDR3 loop reads CASRPRTSGGNQETQYF.

This chain links TRBV12-3 or TRBV12-4 with TRBJ2-1; TCRdb outputs TRBD2, but without DNA this stays unchecked. The CDR3 runs to 17 residues. The CDR3 loop reads CASSSPWLAGGHDEQFF.

The chain uses TRBV2 and TRBJ2-1; the D gene TCRdb calls, TRBD1, cannot be checked with no DNA. This CDR3 has 15 residues. Germline V lookup: CDR1 SNHLY, CDR2 FYNNEI. CDR3 residues: CASSELQGSYNEQFF.

This chain uses TRBV6-1 with TRBJ2-1; as DNA is missing, the TRBD2 call by TCRdb cannot be tested. The CDR3 is 18 amino acids. The germline gives CDR1 MNHNS, CDR2 SASEGT. Here the CDR3 reads CASSEVSGTSGVGNEQFF.

This chain uses TRBV29-1 with TRBJ2-3; the TCRdb call, TRBD1, lacks DNA for checking. CDR3 length: 14 residues. CDR1 and CDR2 (germline): SQVTM, ANQGSEA. CDR3 in amino acids: CSVEQGAIPDTQYF.

This chain uses TRBV6-1 with TRBJ1-6. The CDR3 spans 16 residues. Germline CDR1 is MNHNS and CDR2 is SASEGT. The CDR3 loop reads CASTEDPAGYNSPLHF.